This T cell receptor (beta chain) was sequenced in a study of shared clonotypes between healthy human individuals. Study-level information: The composition of the donors was a couple of women and a few men aged 18 to 49.

Per the original data handling: Filtering of immunoSEQ junctional sequences could not match full-length read filtering. Profiling relied on immunoSEQ multiplex PCR, and the TCRdb table lists in-frame clones only, not all of them. V, J and clone size were drawn from that table, and D and trimming were deduced from the DNA. Among roughly 2.5 million clones listed, around nine tenths were seen once. CD4+ cells underwent separation, giving CD45RA+ naive and CD45RA-negative memory subsets. There are 13 residues in the CDR3. Germline CDR1 is MDHEN and CDR2 is SYDVKM. V was cut by 5 bases and J by 2 bases, with 9 bases left in between.

The chain uses TRBV28 and TRBJ1-2, with D unresolved. This receptor was identified in a man aged 18 to 30 in good health. The sequencing input was naive CD4+ T cells sorted from blood. Subset reported: CD45RA+ positively selected. The CDR3 spells CASSHRSNYGYTF. Here the CDR3 DNA reads TGTGCCAGCAGTCACCGAAGCAACTATGGCTACACCTTC.